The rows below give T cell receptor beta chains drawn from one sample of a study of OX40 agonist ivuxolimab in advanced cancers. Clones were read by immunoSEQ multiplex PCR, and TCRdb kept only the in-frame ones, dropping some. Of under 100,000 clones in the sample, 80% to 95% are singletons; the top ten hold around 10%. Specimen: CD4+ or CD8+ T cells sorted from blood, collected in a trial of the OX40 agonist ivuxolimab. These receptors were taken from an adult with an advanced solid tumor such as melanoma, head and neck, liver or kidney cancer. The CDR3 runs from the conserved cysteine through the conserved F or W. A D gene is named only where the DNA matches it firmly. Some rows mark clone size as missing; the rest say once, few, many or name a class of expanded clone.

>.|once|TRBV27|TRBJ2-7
TGTGCCAGCCGCCCGAGCGTAGCGGCTTCCTACGAGCAGTACTTC
CASRPSVAASYEQYF
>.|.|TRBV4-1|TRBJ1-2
TGCGCCAGCAGCCAAGATCCAAGGTACTATGGCTACACCTTC
CASSQDPRYYGYTF
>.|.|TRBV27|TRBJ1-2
TGTGCCAGCAGTGCTCTTTTGAGTGGATATGGCTACACCTTC
CASSALLSGYGYTF
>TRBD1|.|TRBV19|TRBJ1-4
TGTGCCAGTAGTATCCAGGACAGGTCTAATGAAAAACTGTTTTTT
CASSIQDRSNEKLFF
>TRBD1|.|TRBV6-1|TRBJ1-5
TGTGCCAGCAGTGTGTGGACAGGGGAGGGTCAGCCCCAGCATTTT
CASSVWTGEGQPQHF
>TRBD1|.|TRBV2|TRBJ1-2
TGTGCCAGCAAGGGTCAAGGGACAGGGGACGGCTACACCTTC
CASKGQGTGDGYTF
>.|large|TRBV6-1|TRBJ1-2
TGTGCCAGCAGTGTAGGGAGAACAGGGAACGATGGCTACACCTTC
CASSVGRTGNDGYTF
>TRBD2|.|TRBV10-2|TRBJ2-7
TGCGCCAGCAGTGAGTCGACGGGGGGGGAATACGAGCAGTACTTC
CASSESTGGEYEQYF
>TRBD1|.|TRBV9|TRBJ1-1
TGTGCCAGCAGCACAGGGGGAGGTACTGAAGCTTTCTTT
CASSTGGGTEAFF
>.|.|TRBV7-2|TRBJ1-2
TGTGCCAGCAGAGACACGTCCCGGGTGCACCACTATGGCTACACCTTC
CASRDTSRVHHYGYTF
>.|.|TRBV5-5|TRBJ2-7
TGTGCCAGCAGCTTAGAGGGCTATGGCGAGCAGTACTTC
CASSLEGYGEQYF
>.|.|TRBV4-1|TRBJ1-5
TGCGCCAGCAGCCAAGTACTACGGGGAGATCGGCCCCAGCATTTT
CASSQVLRGDRPQHF
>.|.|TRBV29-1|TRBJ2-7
TGCAGCGTTGAAGTGAAGGGGTACGAGCAGTACTTC
CSVEVKGYEQYF
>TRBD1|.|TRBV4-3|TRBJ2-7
TGCGCCAGCAGCCTGGGACAGGGGGCCGGTCCAGGCTACGAGCAGTACTTC
CASSLGQGAGPGYEQYF
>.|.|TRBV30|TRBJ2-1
TGTGCCTGGAGTGGGTGGGGTCCCAATGAGCAGTTCTTC
CAWSGWGPNEQFF
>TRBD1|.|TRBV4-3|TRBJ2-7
TGCGCCAGCAGCCAAGACAGGGGGGGGACAGGGATCTCCTACGAGCAGTACTTC
CASSQDRGGTGISYEQYF
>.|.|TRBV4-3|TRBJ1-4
TGCGCCAGCAGCCAAGCTCAGTCCTGGGAAAAACTGTTTTTT
CASSQAQSWEKLFF
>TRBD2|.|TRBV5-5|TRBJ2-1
TGTGCCAGCAGCTTGTACATTAGCGGGGGCCCCTACAATGAGCAGTTCTTC
CASSLYISGGPYNEQFF
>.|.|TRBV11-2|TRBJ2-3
TGTGCCAGCAGCTTCCCTCAGGGAACAGATACGCAGTATTTT
CASSFPQGTDTQYF
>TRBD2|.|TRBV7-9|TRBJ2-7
TGTGCCAGCAGCTTAATAAGCGGGGGTTCCTACGAGCAGTACTTC
CASSLISGGSYEQYF
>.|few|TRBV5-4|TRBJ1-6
TGTGCCAGCAGCTTGGGAGGGCCCCTCCACTTT
CASSLGGPLHF
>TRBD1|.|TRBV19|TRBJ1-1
TGTGCCAGTAGCCCAGGGGGCACTAACACTGAAGCTTTCTTT
CASSPGGTNTEAFF
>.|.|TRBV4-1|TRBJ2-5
TGCGCCAGCAGCCCGGAAGTGCCGGGGGCCCAGTACTTC
CASSPEVPGAQYF
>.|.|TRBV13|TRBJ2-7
TGTGCCAGCAGCTTAGGACAGTACGAGCAGTACTTC
CASSLGQYEQYF
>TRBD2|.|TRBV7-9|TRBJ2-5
TGTGCCAGCAGCTTAGTTAGCGGGGGCCAAGAGACCCAGTACTTC
CASSLVSGGQETQYF
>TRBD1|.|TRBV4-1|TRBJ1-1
TGCGCCAGCAGCCGGACCGGACAGGACACTGAAGCTTTCTTT
CASSRTGQDTEAFF
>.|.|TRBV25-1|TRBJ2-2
TGTGCCAGCAGTGAACCCGGATTTGGGGGGCGGGTCACCGGGGAGCTGTTTTTT
CASSEPGFGGRVTGELFF
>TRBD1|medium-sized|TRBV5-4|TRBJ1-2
TGTGCCAGCAGCCCACCCGGGACAGGGGGTCAGTATGGCTACACCTTC
CASSPPGTGGQYGYTF
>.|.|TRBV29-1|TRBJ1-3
TGCAGCGTTGCGACATCTGTAGACACCATATATTTT
CSVATSVDTIYF
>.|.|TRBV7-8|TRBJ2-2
TGTGCCAGCAGCTTAAGCGGGGAGCTGTTTTTT
CASSLSGELFF
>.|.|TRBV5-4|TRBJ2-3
TGTGCCAGCAGCGGGGACCGGGCAGATACGCAGTATTTT
CASSGDRADTQYF
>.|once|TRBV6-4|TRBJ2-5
TGTGCCAGCAGTGTAGTTAGCGCTTTCCAAGAGACCCAGTACTTC
CASSVVSAFQETQYF
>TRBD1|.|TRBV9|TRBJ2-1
TGTGCCAGCAGCGTATCCGGACAGGGGGCCAATGAGCAGTTCTTC
CASSVSGQGANEQFF
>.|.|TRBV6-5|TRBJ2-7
TGTGCCAGCACCAGACCCCACGAGCAGTACTTC
CASTRPHEQYF